A selection of T cell receptor beta chains follows, all from one sample in a study of blood T cell repertoires in COVID-19. Assay used: immunoSEQ multiplex PCR; TCRdb lists only in-frame clones, some missing. The table lists some 190,000 clones, 81% of them singletons. Material: peripheral blood. The source is a woman aged 40 to 49 with COVID-19, enrolled during active disease. Both conserved end residues are part of each CDR3. Each record gives: J gene, D gene, clone size, V gene, CDR3 protein, CDR3 DNA. A D gene is named only where the DNA matches it firmly. Only some rows state a clone size, as once, few, many or a class for expanded clones.

>TRBJ2-7|-|-|TRBV7-8
CASRSGLTYEQYF
TGTGCCAGCAGGTCCGGACTGACCTACGAGCAGTACTTC
>TRBJ2-7|TRBD2|-|TRBV29-1
CSVGPSGRAWGEQYF
TGCAGCGTTGGTCCTAGCGGGAGGGCATGGGGAGAGCAGTACTTC
>TRBJ1-4|-|-|TRBV19
CASQGGAEKLFF
TGTGCCAGTCAAGGAGGGGCTGAAAAACTGTTTTTT
>TRBJ2-4|TRBD2|few|TRBV4-1
CASSHQGLAGKAKNIQYF
TGCGCCAGCAGCCACCAGGGACTAGCGGGTAAAGCCAAAAACATTCAGTACTTC
>TRBJ2-7|-|-|TRBV6-5
CASSFPDNAYEQYF
TGTGCCAGCAGTTTCCCCGACAACGCCTACGAGCAGTACTTC
>TRBJ1-5|-|-|TRBV19
CASSIVSYQPQHF
TGTGCCAGTAGTATAGTTAGCTATCAGCCCCAGCATTTT
>TRBJ1-2|-|-|TRBV20-1
CSARGQIFLTF
TGCAGTGCCCGAGGACAGATCTTTCTCACCTTC
>TRBJ1-5|TRBD1|-|TRBV4-1
CASSPFTGGGNQPQHF
TGCGCCAGCAGCCCGTTCACAGGGGGAGGCAATCAGCCCCAGCATTTT
>TRBJ1-3|-|-|TRBV27
CASRSQGNTIYF
TGTGCCAGCAGGTCCCAGGGGAACACCATATATTTT
>TRBJ2-7|-|-|TRBV5-1
CASSFYQGGYEQYF
TGCGCCAGCAGCTTCTACCAGGGGGGCTACGAGCAGTACTTC
>TRBJ2-3|-|-|TRBV9
CASSVGHPLTDTQYF
TGTGCCAGCAGCGTAGGACACCCACTCACAGATACGCAGTATTTT
>TRBJ1-5|TRBD1|-|TRBV2
CASSQGAPNQPQHF
TGTGCCAGCAGTCAGGGGGCCCCCAATCAGCCCCAGCATTTT
>TRBJ1-5|-|-|TRBV19
CASRRLDSNINQPQHF
TGTGCCAGTAGAAGGCTGGACAGCAATATTAATCAGCCCCAGCATTTT
>TRBJ2-7|TRBD1|-|TRBV15
CATSTGQGFYEQYF
TGTGCCACCAGCACCGGACAGGGTTTCTACGAGCAGTACTTC
>TRBJ2-2|TRBD2|-|TRBV4-1
CASSQVGGMNTGELFF
TGCGCCAGCAGCCAAGTGGGGGGGATGAACACCGGGGAGCTGTTTTTT
>TRBJ2-1|TRBD1|-|TRBV7-7
CASSSNTGGRLSYNEQFF
TGTGCTAGCAGCTCAAATACAGGGGGCAGGTTATCCTACAATGAGCAGTTCTTC
>TRBJ2-7|-|-|TRBV19
CASRRGSEQYF
TGTGCCAGTAGACGAGGATCCGAGCAGTACTTC
>TRBJ2-3|TRBD1|few|TRBV19
CASSDRGEGTDTQYF
TGTGCCAGTTCTGACAGGGGCGAAGGCACAGATACGCAGTATTTT
>TRBJ1-5|-|-|TRBV7-9
CASSHSNQPQHF
TGTGCCAGCAGCCATAGCAATCAGCCCCAGCATTTT
>TRBJ2-1|TRBD2|-|TRBV24-1
CATSDLLAGDNEQFF
TGTGCCACCAGTGATCTTCTAGCGGGAGACAATGAGCAGTTCTTC
>TRBJ2-7|-|-|TRBV4-1
CASSQDRQGGRNEQYF
TGCGCCAGCAGCCAAGATCGCCAGGGGGGCAGGAACGAGCAGTACTTC
>TRBJ2-3|TRBD1|-|TRBV19
CASAKGASTDTQYF
TGTGCCAGTGCGAAGGGGGCTAGCACAGATACGCAGTATTTT
>TRBJ2-5|-|once|TRBV4-2
CASSQSGPYETQYF
TGTGCCAGCAGCCAATCGGGTCCATACGAGACCCAGTACTTC
>TRBJ1-2|-|-|TRBV3-1/TRBV3-2
CASRGREGANYGYTF
TGTGCCAGCAGGGGGAGGGAAGGGGCTAACTATGGCTACACCTTC
>TRBJ2-1|TRBD2|once|TRBV7-7
CASSLSSGGAVDEQFF
TGTGCTAGCAGCTTAAGTAGCGGGGGGGCTGTTGATGAGCAGTTCTTC
>TRBJ2-6|-|-|TRBV7-9
CASTEGGSGANVLTF
TGTGCCAGCACCGAGGGAGGCTCTGGGGCCAACGTCCTGACTTTC
>TRBJ2-7|TRBD1|-|TRBV6-5
CASSYWGQVDYEQYF
TGTGCCAGCAGTTACTGGGGACAGGTTGACTACGAGCAGTACTTC
>TRBJ1-3|TRBD1|-|TRBV6-5
CASSTGQGGNTIYF
TGTGCCAGCAGCACTGGACAGGGGGGAAACACCATATATTTT
>TRBJ1-3|-|many|TRBV7-6
CASSTPRTDSGNTIYF
TGTGCCAGCAGCACGCCTCGGACAGACTCTGGAAACACCATATATTTT
>TRBJ1-1|-|few|TRBV6-5
CASLQAYTEAFF
TGTGCCAGCCTACAGGCCTACACTGAAGCTTTCTTT
>TRBJ1-5|-|-|TRBV6-2/TRBV6-3
CASSYVRGRGMNNQPQHF
TGTGCCAGCAGTTACGTTAGAGGAAGGGGGATGAACAATCAGCCCCAGCATTTT
>TRBJ2-5|-|-|TRBV15
CATSRDLQETQYF
TGTGCCACCAGCAGAGATCTCCAAGAGACCCAGTACTTC
>TRBJ2-3|TRBD2|-|TRBV27
CASTSSGRSSDTQYF
TGTGCCAGCACCTCTAGCGGGAGGAGTTCAGATACGCAGTATTTT
>TRBJ1-2|-|-|TRBV21-1
CASSSRQGPHGYTF
TGTGCCAGCAGCTCCCGACAGGGTCCCCATGGCTACACCTTC
>TRBJ1-1|TRBD1|-|TRBV18
CASSARDRGPRNTEAFF
TGTGCCAGCTCCGCCCGGGACAGGGGGCCTAGGAACACTGAAGCTTTCTTT
>TRBJ2-7|-|-|TRBV27
CASSTRSSADEQYF
TGTGCCAGCAGTACCCGCAGTTCAGCGGACGAGCAGTACTTC
>TRBJ2-1|TRBD2|-|TRBV24-1
CATSTLAGGNEQFF
TGTGCCACCAGTACGCTAGCGGGGGGCAATGAGCAGTTCTTC
>TRBJ1-1|-|-|TRBV18
CASSPAGASEAFF
TGTGCCAGCTCACCAGCGGGGGCCTCTGAAGCTTTCTTT
>TRBJ1-3|TRBD1|few|TRBV27
CASSPQMTGLSGNTIYF
TGTGCCAGCAGTCCTCAAATGACAGGGCTCTCTGGAAACACCATATATTTT
>TRBJ2-1|TRBD2|-|TRBV30
CAWSDGTSGKYNEQFF
TGTGCCTGGAGTGACGGGACTAGCGGGAAGTACAATGAGCAGTTCTTC
>TRBJ2-5|-|-|TRBV9
CASSVEPGEETQYF
TGTGCCAGCAGCGTAGAACCGGGAGAAGAGACCCAGTACTTC
>TRBJ2-3|-|-|TRBV5-1
CASSLAFLGADTQYF
TGCGCCAGCAGCTTGGCTTTCTTGGGCGCAGATACGCAGTATTTT
>TRBJ1-4|TRBD1|-|TRBV9
CASSYGQGGNEKLFF
TGTGCCAGCAGCTACGGACAGGGGGGGAATGAAAAACTGTTTTTT
>TRBJ2-6|-|-|TRBV19
CASSFGRAGANVLTF
TGTGCCAGTAGTTTCGGCAGGGCTGGGGCCAACGTCCTGACTTTC
>TRBJ2-5|-|-|TRBV5-4
CASSFPTGRHQETQYF
TGTGCCAGCAGCTTTCCCACAGGCCGACACCAAGAGACCCAGTACTTC
>TRBJ2-1|-|few|TRBV7-9
CASREEGGDDYNEQFF
TGTGCCAGCAGGGAGGAGGGCGGGGACGACTACAATGAGCAGTTCTTC